A selection of T cell receptor beta chains follows, all from one sample in a study of CD8+CD57+ T cells in acquired aplastic anemia. TCRdb fed the reads into MiXCR, producing one record per CDR3 protein. Found here are 150,000 to 200,000 distinct CDR3 sequences, about 50% of them singletons; the top ten hold more than 30%. The sequenced material came from sorted CD4+, CD8+, or CD8+CD57+ T cells (not recorded which) from PBMCs. These receptors came from a human donor with aplastic anemia. Both conserved end residues are part of each CDR3. The D gene is left open where the match is weak. Some rows have no size entry. The others give once, few or many, or a class for an expanded clone.

V gene: TRBV7-2
D gene: NA
clone size: NA
J gene: TRBJ1-1
CDR3 DNA: TGTGCCAGCAGCTTAGTCAGGGGCACTGAAGCTTTCTTT
CDR3 protein: CASSLVRGTEAFF

V gene: TRBV19
D gene: NA
clone size: NA
J gene: TRBJ2-5
CDR3 DNA: TGTGCCAGTAGTATTCTAGCGAACAAAGAGACCCAGTACTTC
CDR3 protein: CASSILANKETQYF

V gene: TRBV19
D gene: NA
clone size: NA
J gene: TRBJ2-7
CDR3 DNA: TGTGCCAGTAGTATCGACAGGGAGCAGTACTTC
CDR3 protein: CASSIDREQYF

V gene: TRBV11-2
D gene: NA
clone size: many
J gene: TRBJ2-7
CDR3 DNA: TGTGCCAGCGGACCCCACTACGAGCAGTACTTC
CDR3 protein: CASGPHYEQYF

V gene: TRBV9
D gene: NA
clone size: many
J gene: TRBJ2-1
CDR3 DNA: TGTGCCAGCAGCGTATTCAGGAGCTCCTACAATGAGCAGTTCTTC
CDR3 protein: CASSVFRSSYNEQFF

V gene: TRBV29-1
D gene: NA
clone size: NA
J gene: TRBJ2-3
CDR3 DNA: TGCAGCGTTGTATCCAGTGCAGATACGCAGTATTTT
CDR3 protein: CSVVSSADTQYF

V gene: TRBV7-8
D gene: NA
clone size: NA
J gene: TRBJ1-5
CDR3 DNA: TGTGCCAGCAGCTTAGCCCTCGGACATTCCCAGGCCCAGCATTTT
CDR3 protein: CASSLALGHSQAQHF

V gene: TRBV19
D gene: TRBD1
clone size: NA
J gene: TRBJ1-4
CDR3 DNA: TGTGCCAGTAGGCGGACAGGGGAGTATGAAAAACTGTTTTTT
CDR3 protein: CASRRTGEYEKLFF

V gene: TRBV5-4
D gene: TRBD2
clone size: many
J gene: TRBJ2-5
CDR3 DNA: TGTGCCAGCAGCTTTGGGACTAGCGGGCCCACAGTTCGAGAGACCCAGTACTTC
CDR3 protein: CASSFGTSGPTVRETQYF

V gene: TRBV18
D gene: NA
clone size: few
J gene: TRBJ2-7
CDR3 DNA: TGTGCCAGCTCACCTGCGGATGGGGTGGGGGGCGAGCAGTACTTC
CDR3 protein: CASSPADGVGGEQYF

V gene: TRBV11-2
D gene: TRBD2
clone size: many
J gene: TRBJ2-3
CDR3 DNA: TGTGCCAGCAGCAACCGGACTAGCGGGAGGTCCACAGATACGCAGTATTTT
CDR3 protein: CASSNRTSGRSTDTQYF

V gene: TRBV6-6
D gene: NA
clone size: many
J gene: TRBJ2-1
CDR3 DNA: TGTGCCAGCAGTTACAGGGCGTATGAGCAGTTCTTC
CDR3 protein: CASSYRAYEQFF

V gene: TRBV7-2
D gene: NA
clone size: many
J gene: TRBJ2-1
CDR3 DNA: TGTGCCAGCAGCACCAGCACAGGGTTTTCCTACAATGAGCAGTTCTTC
CDR3 protein: CASSTSTGFSYNEQFF

V gene: TRBV20-1
D gene: TRBD1
clone size: NA
J gene: TRBJ1-2
CDR3 DNA: TGCAGTGCTAGTTTGAGGGGACAGGCCGCCTATGGCTACACCTTC
CDR3 protein: CSASLRGQAAYGYTF

V gene: TRBV10-2
D gene: NA
clone size: NA
J gene: TRBJ1-6
CDR3 DNA: TGCGCCAGCAGTAAGGGGCAGGCTTCACCCCTCCACTTT
CDR3 protein: CASSKGQASPLHF

V gene: TRBV28
D gene: TRBD1
clone size: NA
J gene: TRBJ1-2
CDR3 DNA: TGTGCCAGCCAAGAGACAGGGGGGTTAAGCTATGGCTACACCTTC
CDR3 protein: CASQETGGLSYGYTF

V gene: TRBV10-3
D gene: NA
clone size: NA
J gene: TRBJ1-2
CDR3 DNA: TGTGCCATCAGTGAGTCGGGGGGGGCGAACTATGGCTACACCTTC
CDR3 protein: CAISESGGANYGYTF

V gene: TRBV2
D gene: NA
clone size: NA
J gene: TRBJ1-1
CDR3 DNA: TGTGCCAGCAGTGACAGGGCATCTTTCTTT
CDR3 protein: CASSDRASFF

V gene: TRBV7-3
D gene: TRBD1
clone size: NA
J gene: TRBJ1-2
CDR3 DNA: TGTGCCAGCAGCCGGGACAGATATGGCTACACCTTC
CDR3 protein: CASSRDRYGYTF

V gene: TRBV29-1
D gene: TRBD1
clone size: NA
J gene: TRBJ1-2
CDR3 DNA: TGCAGCGTTGGACAGGGGGCTACTGGCTACACCTTC
CDR3 protein: CSVGQGATGYTF

V gene: TRBV29-1
D gene: NA
clone size: few
J gene: TRBJ1-3
CDR3 DNA: TGCAGCGTTGAAGCGGGACGGGGGTCTGGAAACACCATATATTTT
CDR3 protein: CSVEAGRGSGNTIYF

V gene: TRBV7-9
D gene: TRBD1
clone size: many
J gene: TRBJ2-7
CDR3 DNA: TGTGCCAGCAGCTTACAGGGGGCTAGGTACGAGCAGTACTTC
CDR3 protein: CASSLQGARYEQYF